One sample yielded the 17 T cell receptor beta chains listed below, sequenced in a study of T cells after yellow fever vaccination. Each CDR3 protein is one row after TCRdb ran MiXCR on the 5' RACE reads. The top ten clones hold approximately 15% of a sample with roughly 500,000 distinct CDR3 sequences, roughly a fifth of them seen once. The specimen comprised PBMCs, sampled 15 days after the yellow fever booster vaccination. The origin of the receptors is a man aged 25-40 years who received the YFV17D yellow fever vaccine.

This clonotype was recorded a few times. This chain uses TRBV7-8 with TRBJ2-2; no definite D call. CDR1 is SGHVS and CDR2 is FQNEAQ in the germline V gene. The V and J ends lost 6 bases and 6 bases respectively, with 11 bases between them. This CDR3 spans 13 amino acids. The CDR3 DNA follows: TGTGCCAGCAGTTTCATTTTAGCCGGGGAGCTGTTTTTT. This codes for CASSFILAGELFF.

The rearrangement uses TRBV7-2 and TRBJ2-3, with TRBD2 matching 10 bases. Germline CDR1 and CDR2: SGHTA and FQGNSA. The CDR3 runs to 13 residues. V was clipped by 8 bases and J by 6 bases; unmatched bases: 5. The CDR3 reads CASLAGVGDTQYF. The CDR3 bases are TGTGCCAGCCTAGCGGGAGTGGGGGATACGCAGTATTTT.

This clonotype was recorded at least ten times. The rearrangement joins TRBV25-1 to TRBJ2-7; 10 positions match TRBD2. V was pared by 6 bases and J by 6 bases, with 5 bases of the junction left unmatched. CDR3 size: 13 residues. Germline-derived CDR1 and CDR2 are MGHDK and SYGVNS. CDR3 in amino acids: CASSLAGASEQYF. The CDR3, as DNA: TGTGCCAGCAGCCTAGCGGGAGCCTCCGAGCAGTACTTC.

J is TRBJ2-7 and V is TRBV4-3; possible D gene TRBD1, 6 bases. In germline, CDR1 is LGHNA, CDR2 YSLEER. CDR3 size: 16 residues. The V end lost 0 bases, the J end lost 1 base, and 13 bases lay between the germline ends. CDR3 amino acids: CASSQDALQGSYEQYF. DNA of the CDR3: TGCGCCAGCAGCCAAGATGCGTTGCAGGGGTCCTACGAGCAGTACTTC.

This clonotype was detected only a few times. V is TRBV27 and J is TRBJ2-7, with unresolved D. The germline V gene encodes CDR1 MNHEY and CDR2 SMNVEV (reference sequence). V was pared by 6 bases and J by 4 bases, with 13 bases between. The CDR3 spans 13 residues. The CDR3 protein is CASSIKESYEQYF. The CDR3 DNA sequence: TGTGCCAGCAGCATCAAAGAGTCTTACGAGCAGTACTTC.

In its sample, this clonotype was seen a few times. This chain uses TRBV20-1 with TRBJ2-1; TRBD2 matches at 10 bases. CDR3 length: 14 residues. V shed 5 bases and J 1 base; nucleotides not matched to a gene: 2. The V gene's germline CDR1 is DFQATT and CDR2 SNEGSKA (reference sequence). CDR3 sequence: CSALLAGSYNEQFF. The CDR3 bases are TGCAGTGCTTTACTAGCGGGGTCCTACAATGAGCAGTTCTTC.

The rearrangement joins TRBV6-2 or TRBV6-3 to TRBJ2-7, with unresolved D. The CDR3 runs to 12 residues. In germline, CDR1 is MNHEY, CDR2 SVGEGT. Trimming stripped 5 bases from V and 8 bases from J, with 13 bases between. CDR3 in DNA: TGTGCCAGCAGTCCAGGCGGTGCAAAGCAGTACTTC. Translating it yields CASSPGGAKQYF.

In this sample, this clonotype turned up many times. J is TRBJ1-3 and V is TRBV12-3 or TRBV12-4; D not certain. Trimming removed 3 bases at V and 9 bases at J, with 15 bases between. The CDR3 spans 14 residues. CDR3 protein: CASSLHDTRSTIYF. CDR3 DNA: TGTGCCAGCAGTTTGCACGACACCCGGAGCACCATATATTTT.

The chain couples TRBV6-5 to TRBJ1-1, with D uncertain. V was cut by 0 bases and J by 4 bases, with 9 bases left in between. This CDR3 has 14 amino acids. The germline gives CDR1 MNHEY, CDR2 SVGAGI. The CDR3: CASSYSETTTEAFF. The CDR3 DNA reads TGTGCCAGCAGTTACTCGGAGACCACCACTGAAGCTTTCTTT.

This clonotype was counted only a few times. The CDR3 here is CSARDVGQGHEQFF. The CDR3 DNA reads TGCAGTGCTAGAGATGTAGGACAGGGACATGAGCAGTTCTTC. The rearrangement joins TRBV20-1 to TRBJ2-1, with TRBD1 matching over 8 bases. Germline V lookup: CDR1 DFQATT, CDR2 SNEGSKA (reference sequence). The CDR3 runs 14 residues. V lost 0 bases and J lost 8; bases outside the gene matches: 6.

This clonotype was recorded a few times. This chain links TRBV12-3 or TRBV12-4 with TRBJ2-1, with 7 bases matching TRBD2. V shed 8 bases and J 10 bases; nucleotides not matched to a gene: 8. The CDR3 is 12 residues long. CDR3 in amino acids: CASRGAGVEQFF. CDR3 in DNA: TGTGCCAGCCGCGGGGCGGGAGTCGAGCAGTTCTTC.

This clonotype has just a few counts. V gene TRBV27 combines with J gene TRBJ1-4, with D possibly TRBD1 on 6 matching bases. V gave up 2 bases and J gave up 6 bases, with 13 bases separating them. The length of the CDR3 is 15 residues. Per the germline V gene, CDR1 is MNHEY and CDR2 is SMNVEV (reference sequence). CDR3 sequence reads: CASSLRGTRDEKLFF. As DNA, the CDR3 is TGTGCCAGCAGTTTAAGGGGGACGAGGGATGAAAAACTGTTTTTT.

In its sample, this clonotype was seen a few times. The V and J genes are TRBV7-9 and TRBJ2-7, with 14 bases fitting TRBD2. With 5 bases clipped from V and 4 bases from J, the junction kept 7 bases outside the gene matches. Germline V lookup: CDR1 SEHNR, CDR2 FQNEAQ (reference sequence). The CDR3 loop spans 16 amino acids. The CDR3 reads CASSHGTSGGTYEQYF. CDR3 DNA sequence: TGTGCCAGCAGCCATGGGACTAGCGGGGGAACGTACGAGCAGTACTTC.

The J gene is TRBJ2-1, the V gene TRBV5-1; perhaps TRBD2 as D (6 bases). The CDR3 is 13 amino acids. Germline values: CDR1 SGHRS, CDR2 YFSETQ. Trimming pared 1 base from V and 12 bases from J, leaving 14 bases between. The CDR3 spells CASSLPGTLGQFF. The CDR3 nucleotides read TGCGCCAGCAGCTTGCCAGGGACTCTAGGGCAGTTCTTC. The full variable domain, rest sourced from reference TRBV5-1 and TRBJ2-1, is KAGVTQTPRYLIKTRGQQVTLSCSPISGHRSVSWYQQTPGQGLQFLFEYFSETQRNKGNFPGRFSGRQFSNSRSEMNVSTLELGDSALYLCASSLPGTLGQFFGPGTRLTVL.

The V gene is TRBV7-2, the J gene TRBJ2-7; 9 bases map to TRBD1. With 3 bases clipped from V and 5 bases from J, the junction kept 11 bases outside the gene matches. The CDR3 runs 16 residues. Germline CDR1 is SGHTA and CDR2 is FQGNSA. The CDR3 reads CASSFIPGQGLDEQYF. CDR3 coding DNA: TGTGCCAGCAGCTTTATTCCGGGACAGGGTTTGGACGAGCAGTACTTC.

This clonotype turned up a few times. The V call is TRBV7-2, the J call TRBJ2-1; D is possibly TRBD1 (6 bases). Germline CDR1 is SGHTA and CDR2 is FQGNSA. Trimming stripped 5 bases from V and 9 bases from J, with 17 bases between. This CDR3 spans 14 amino acids. CDR3 loop: CASSPAPQGSEQFF. The CDR3, as DNA: TGTGCCAGCAGCCCCGCGCCACAGGGCAGTGAGCAGTTCTTC. Combining the CDR3 with reference TRBV7-2 and TRBJ2-1 gives the whole variable domain GAGVSQSPSNKVTEKGKDVELRCDPISGHTALYWYRQSLGQGLEFLIYFQGNSAPDKSGLPSDRFSAERTGGSVSTLTIQRTQQEDSAVYLCASSPAPQGSEQFFGPGTRLTVL.

The rearrangement links TRBV6-1 to TRBJ2-6; tentatively, D is TRBD1 (6 bases). CDR3 size: 14 residues. Between the trimmed V and J ends, which lost 4 bases and 4 bases, there was a span of 8 bases. Germline values: CDR1 MNHNS, CDR2 SASEGT. CDR3 sequence: CASSGGPGANVLTF. DNA of the CDR3: TGTGCCAGCAGTGGGGGGCCGGGGGCCAACGTCCTGACTTTC.